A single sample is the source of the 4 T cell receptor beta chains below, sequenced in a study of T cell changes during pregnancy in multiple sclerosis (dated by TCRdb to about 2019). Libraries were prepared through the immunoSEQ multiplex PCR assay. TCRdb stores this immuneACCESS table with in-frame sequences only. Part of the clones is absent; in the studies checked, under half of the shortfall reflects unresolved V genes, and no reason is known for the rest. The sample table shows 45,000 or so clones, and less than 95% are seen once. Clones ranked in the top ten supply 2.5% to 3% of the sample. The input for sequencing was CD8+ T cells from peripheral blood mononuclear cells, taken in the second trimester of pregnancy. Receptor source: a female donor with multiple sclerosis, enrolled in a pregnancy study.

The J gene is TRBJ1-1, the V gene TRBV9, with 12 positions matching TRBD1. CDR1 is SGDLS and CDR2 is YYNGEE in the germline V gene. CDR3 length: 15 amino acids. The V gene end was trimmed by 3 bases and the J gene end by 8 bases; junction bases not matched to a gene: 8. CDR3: CASSAPGTGGREAFF. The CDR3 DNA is TGTGCCAGCAGCGCGCCCGGGACAGGGGGCAGAGAAGCTTTCTTT.

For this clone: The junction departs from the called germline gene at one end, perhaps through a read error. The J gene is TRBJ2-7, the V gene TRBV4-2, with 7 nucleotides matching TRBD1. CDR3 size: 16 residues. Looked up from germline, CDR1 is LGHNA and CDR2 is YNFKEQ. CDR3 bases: TGTGCCAGCAGCCAACCTGACAGGGATGGGTCCTCCGAGCAGTACTTC. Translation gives CASSQPDRDGSSEQYF.

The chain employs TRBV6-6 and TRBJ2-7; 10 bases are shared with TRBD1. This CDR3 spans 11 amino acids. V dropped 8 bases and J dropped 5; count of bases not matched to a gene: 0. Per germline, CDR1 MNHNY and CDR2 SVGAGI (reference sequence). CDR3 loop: CASGTGDEQYF. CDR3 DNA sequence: TGTGCCAGCGGGACAGGGGACGAGCAGTACTTC.

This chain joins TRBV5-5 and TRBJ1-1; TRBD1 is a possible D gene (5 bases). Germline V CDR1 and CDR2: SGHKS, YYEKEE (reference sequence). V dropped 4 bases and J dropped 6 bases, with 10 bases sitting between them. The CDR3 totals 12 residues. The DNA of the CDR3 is TGTGCCAGCAGCCCTACGGGGGCTGAAGCTTTCTTT. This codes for CASSPTGAEAFF.